This TCR beta chain originates from a study of chemoradiotherapy in HPV16-positive cancers. About the research overall: A couple of HPV16-positive patients' cells yielded candidate HPV-specific clones and common motifs.

This clone was seen only once. What it binds is unknown. Libraries were prepared by immunoSEQ multiplex PCR; TCRdb keeps only in-frame clonotypes and omits some of them. The data show 6,000 or so clones, roughly three quarters seen once. Study results and limitations: Only two HPV16-positive patients supplied the functional HPV-specificity definition.

The sample consisted of tumor tissue, taken from a patient who underwent chemoradiotherapy. This clonotype was sampled from a human donor with HPV-associated anogenital cancer.

CDR3 sequence: CASSPRPGLTDTQYF. In DNA, the CDR3 is TGTGCCAGCAGCCCTCGCCCAGGGCTGACAGATACGCAGTATTTT. This chain links TRBV7-8 with TRBJ2-3; possibly TRBD1 for D (5 bases). Trimming removed 5 bases from V and 3 bases from J, with 15 bases in between. This CDR3 is 15 amino acids long. Germline V gene lookup returns CDR1 SGHVS and CDR2 FQNEAQ.